This is a list of T cell receptor beta chains from one sample in a study of OX40 agonist ivuxolimab in advanced cancers. Clones were read by immunoSEQ multiplex PCR, and TCRdb kept only the in-frame ones, dropping some. Seen here are 60,000 or so clones, less than 90% observed once, and the top ten hold 27%. The sample in question was CD4+ or CD8+ T cells sorted from blood, obtained in a trial of the OX40 agonist ivuxolimab. Source of these receptors: an adult with an advanced solid tumor such as melanoma, head and neck, liver or kidney cancer. Both conserved end residues are part of each CDR3. A D gene is named only where the DNA matches it firmly. Some rows mark clone size as missing; the rest say once, few, many or name a class of expanded clone.

CDR3 protein	CDR3 DNA	clone size	J gene	V gene	D gene
CASSQDSRQGWNQPQHF	TGCGCCAGCAGCCAAGATTCCCGACAGGGGTGGAATCAGCCCCAGCATTTT	-	TRBJ1-5	TRBV4-1	TRBD1
CASSFTSGPTDTQYF	TGTGCCAGCAGCTTTACTAGCGGACCCACAGATACGCAGTATTTT	-	TRBJ2-3	TRBV5-4	TRBD2
CASRSGGPYEQYF	TGTGCCAGCCGTTCCGGGGGCCCCTACGAGCAGTACTTC	-	TRBJ2-7	TRBV28	-
CAWRDRGVETQYF	TGTGCCTGGAGGGACAGGGGGGTTGAGACCCAGTACTTC	-	TRBJ2-5	TRBV30	TRBD1
CASSLGTNEKLFF	TGTGCCAGCAGCTTAGGTACTAATGAAAAACTGTTTTTT	-	TRBJ1-4	TRBV7-6	-
CASSLSWGSQETQYF	TGTGCCAGCAGCTTGTCGTGGGGGTCTCAGGAGACCCAGTACTTC	-	TRBJ2-5	TRBV5-4	-
CASRNSDRIDGELFF	TGTGCCAGTAGGAACTCGGACAGGATCGACGGGGAGCTGTTTTTT	-	TRBJ2-2	TRBV19	TRBD1
CASSLQSSGANVLTF	TGTGCCAGCAGCTTACAGAGCTCTGGGGCCAACGTCCTGACTTTC	-	TRBJ2-6	TRBV7-2	-
CASSIGDRNHQPQHF	TGTGCCAGTAGTATAGGGGACAGGAATCATCAGCCCCAGCATTTT	-	TRBJ1-5	TRBV19	TRBD1
CASSQDLGQPQHF	TGCGCCAGCAGCCAAGACCTGGGGCAGCCCCAGCATTTT	-	TRBJ1-5	TRBV4-3	-
CASSSTSGVADTQYF	TGTGCCAGCAGCTCGACTAGCGGGGTGGCAGATACGCAGTATTTT	-	TRBJ2-3	TRBV7-2	TRBD2
CASSSNTGELFF	TGTGCCAGCAGCTCTAACACCGGGGAGCTGTTTTTT	-	TRBJ2-2	TRBV5-6	-
CASSLVSRGLTEAFF	TGTGCCAGCAGCTTAGTAAGCAGGGGGCTTACTGAAGCTTTCTTT	-	TRBJ1-1	TRBV7-2	TRBD1
CASSPPDGTEAFF	TGTGCCAGCAGTCCCCCGGACGGCACTGAAGCTTTCTTT	-	TRBJ1-1	TRBV9	-
CASSYVQVAGQPQHF	TGTGCCAGCAGCTATGTACAGGTAGCAGGTCAGCCCCAGCATTTT	-	TRBJ1-5	TRBV11-2	-
CASSPRDLESPLHF	TGTGCCAGTAGTCCCAGGGATTTAGAGTCACCCCTCCACTTT	-	TRBJ1-6	TRBV19	-
CASRDLGQTNTEAFF	TGCGCCAGCAGGGACCTGGGACAGACGAACACTGAAGCTTTCTTT	-	TRBJ1-1	TRBV4-1	TRBD1
CASSVSVSSQETQYF	TGTGCCAGCAGCGTAAGCGTCAGTTCCCAAGAGACCCAGTACTTC	-	TRBJ2-5	TRBV9	-
CASTIPGQGGTGELFF	TGTGCCAGCACTATACCGGGACAGGGAGGGACCGGGGAGCTGTTTTTT	-	TRBJ2-2	TRBV2	TRBD1
CASNPTPDGLYEQYF	TGTGCCAGTAACCCAACCCCGGACGGACTCTACGAGCAGTACTTC	-	TRBJ2-7	TRBV19	-
CASSRQNIYEQYF	TGTGCCAGTAGTAGACAGAACATCTACGAGCAGTACTTC	once	TRBJ2-7	TRBV19	-
CASSTSLVNTGELFF	TGTGCCAGCAGCACTTCCCTGGTGAACACCGGGGAGCTGTTTTTT	-	TRBJ2-2	TRBV2	-
CASSQSKVAGSVEQFF	TGCGCCAGCAGTCAATCAAAGGTAGCGGGATCGGTTGAGCAGTTCTTC	-	TRBJ2-1	TRBV23-1	TRBD2
CAWKRSQGPHQETQYF	TGTGCCTGGAAGAGGAGCCAGGGGCCCCACCAAGAGACCCAGTACTTC	-	TRBJ2-5	TRBV30	-
CASSLGQGRNQPQHF	TGTGCCAGCAGCTTGGGGCAGGGAAGGAATCAGCCCCAGCATTTT	-	TRBJ1-5	TRBV5-5	-
CASSLSSGANVLTF	TGTGCCAGCAGTTTATCGTCTGGGGCCAACGTCCTGACTTTC	-	TRBJ2-6	TRBV27	-
CASRNAPQPQHF	TGTGCCAGCAGGAACGCACCCCAGCCCCAGCATTTT	-	TRBJ1-5	TRBV7-6	-
CASGLAARYHLTTSTDTQYF	TGTGCTAGTGGTTTGGCCGCTAGATATCACCTCACTACTAGCACAGATACGCAGTATTTT	-	TRBJ2-3	TRBV12-5	-
CASSVGAEGWTQYF	TGTGCCAGCAGCGTGGGGGCAGAAGGGTGGACCCAGTACTTC	-	TRBJ2-5	TRBV5-4	-
CASSALWGARHTIYF	TGTGCCAGCAGTGCCCTCTGGGGGGCTAGACACACCATATATTTT	-	TRBJ1-3	TRBV28	-
CASTRGRDTEAFF	TGTGCCAGCACCAGGGGGCGGGACACTGAAGCTTTCTTT	-	TRBJ1-1	TRBV6-5	TRBD1
CASSLSREQFF	TGTGCCAGCAGTTTAAGCCGAGAGCAGTTCTTC	-	TRBJ2-1	TRBV28	-
CASSSPDRDSEAFF	TGCGCCAGCAGCTCTCCCGACAGAGACTCTGAAGCTTTCTTT	-	TRBJ1-1	TRBV5-1	-
CASSPFAGGETQYF	TGTGCCAGCAGTCCCTTCGCGGGAGGGGAGACCCAGTACTTC	-	TRBJ2-5	TRBV6-6	TRBD2
CASSRQGYDEQFF	TGTGCCAGCAGCCGACAGGGGTATGATGAGCAGTTCTTC	once	TRBJ2-1	TRBV11-3	TRBD1
CSGLAVLNEQFF	TGCAGCGGACTAGCGGTGCTGAATGAGCAGTTCTTC	-	TRBJ2-1	TRBV29-1	TRBD2
CASSSPRTGIGGYTF	TGTGCCAGCAGCTCCCCCCGGACAGGGATCGGCGGCTACACCTTC	-	TRBJ1-2	TRBV5-4	TRBD1
CASSLRTSGTGMETQYF	TGTGCCAGCTCACTCCGGACTAGCGGGACAGGGATGGAGACCCAGTACTTC	-	TRBJ2-5	TRBV18	TRBD2
CASRASAGVSYNEQFF	TGTGCCAGCAGGGCCTCGGCGGGAGTCTCCTACAATGAGCAGTTCTTC	-	TRBJ2-1	TRBV25-1	TRBD2
CASSESQQGTQYF	TGCGCCAGCAGTGAGTCTCAGCAAGGTACGCAGTATTTT	-	TRBJ2-3	TRBV10-1	-
CASSESPGGLFAQYF	TGTGCCAGCAGTGAATCCCCGGGGGGTCTTTTCGCGCAGTATTTT	-	TRBJ2-3	TRBV6-1	TRBD2